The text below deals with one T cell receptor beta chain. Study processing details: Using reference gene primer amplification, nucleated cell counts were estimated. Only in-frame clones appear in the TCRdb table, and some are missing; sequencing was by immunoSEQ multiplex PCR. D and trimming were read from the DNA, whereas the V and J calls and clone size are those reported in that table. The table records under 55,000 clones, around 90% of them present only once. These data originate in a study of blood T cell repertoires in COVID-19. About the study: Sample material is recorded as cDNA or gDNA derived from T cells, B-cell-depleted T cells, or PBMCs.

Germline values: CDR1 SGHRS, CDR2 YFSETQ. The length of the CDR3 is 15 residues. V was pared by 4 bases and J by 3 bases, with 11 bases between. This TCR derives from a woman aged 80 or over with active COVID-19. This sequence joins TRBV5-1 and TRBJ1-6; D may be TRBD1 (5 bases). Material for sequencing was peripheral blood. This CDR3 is CASSPGQNYNSPLHF. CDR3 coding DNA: TGCGCCAGCAGCCCCGGACAAAACTATAATTCACCCCTCCACTTT.